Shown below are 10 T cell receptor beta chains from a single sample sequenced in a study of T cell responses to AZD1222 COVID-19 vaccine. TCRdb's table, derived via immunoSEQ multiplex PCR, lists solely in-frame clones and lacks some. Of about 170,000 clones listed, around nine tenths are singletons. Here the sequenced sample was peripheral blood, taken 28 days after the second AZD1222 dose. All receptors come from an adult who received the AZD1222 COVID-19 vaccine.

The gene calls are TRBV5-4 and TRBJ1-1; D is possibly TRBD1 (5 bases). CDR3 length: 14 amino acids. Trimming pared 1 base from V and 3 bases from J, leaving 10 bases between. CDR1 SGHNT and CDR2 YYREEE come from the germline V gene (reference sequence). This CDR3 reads CASSLIGADTEAFF. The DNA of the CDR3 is TGTGCCAGCAGCTTGATAGGGGCGGACACTGAAGCTTTCTTT.

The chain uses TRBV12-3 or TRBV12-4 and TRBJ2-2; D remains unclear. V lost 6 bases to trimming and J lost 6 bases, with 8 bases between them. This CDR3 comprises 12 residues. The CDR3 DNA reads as TGTGCCAGCAGAGTCTCTCCCGGGGAGCTGTTTTTT. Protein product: CASRVSPGELFF.

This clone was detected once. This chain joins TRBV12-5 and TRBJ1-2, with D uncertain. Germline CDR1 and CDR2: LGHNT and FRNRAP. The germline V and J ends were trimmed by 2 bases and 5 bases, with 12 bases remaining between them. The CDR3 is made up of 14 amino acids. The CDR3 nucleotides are TGTGCTAGTGGTTTGTCCCTGGAGGGATATGGCTACACCTTC. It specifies CASGLSLEGYGYTF. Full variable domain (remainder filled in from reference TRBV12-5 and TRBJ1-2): DARVTQTPRHKVTEMGQEVTMRCQPILGHNTVFWYRQTMMQGLELLAYFRNRAPLDDSGMPKDRFSAEMPDATLATLKIQPSEPRDSAVYFCASGLSLEGYGYTFGSGTRLTVV.

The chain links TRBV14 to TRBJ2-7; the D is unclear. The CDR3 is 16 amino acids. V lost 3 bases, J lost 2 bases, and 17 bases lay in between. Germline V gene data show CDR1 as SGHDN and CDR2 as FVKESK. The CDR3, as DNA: TGTGCCAGCAGCCATAATCCGGGCGGAGCCACCTACGAGCAGTACTTC. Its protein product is CASSHNPGGATYEQYF.

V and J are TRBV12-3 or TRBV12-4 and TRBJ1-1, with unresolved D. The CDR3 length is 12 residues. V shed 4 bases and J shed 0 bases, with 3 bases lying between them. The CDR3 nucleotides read TGTGCCAGCAGTTATTTGAACACTGAAGCTTTCTTT. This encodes CASSYLNTEAFF.

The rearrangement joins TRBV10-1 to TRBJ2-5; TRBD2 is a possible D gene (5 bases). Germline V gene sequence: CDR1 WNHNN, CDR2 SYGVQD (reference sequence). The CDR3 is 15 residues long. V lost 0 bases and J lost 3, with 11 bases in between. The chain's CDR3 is CASSESKSGKETQYF. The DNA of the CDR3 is TGCGCCAGCAGTGAGTCGAAAAGCGGCAAAGAGACCCAGTACTTC.

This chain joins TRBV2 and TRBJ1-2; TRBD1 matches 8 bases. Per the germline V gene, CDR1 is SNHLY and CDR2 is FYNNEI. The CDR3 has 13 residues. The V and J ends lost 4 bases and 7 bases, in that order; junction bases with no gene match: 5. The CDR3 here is CASSGTGRSGYTF. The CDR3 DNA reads TGTGCCAGCAGTGGGACAGGGAGAAGTGGCTACACCTTC.

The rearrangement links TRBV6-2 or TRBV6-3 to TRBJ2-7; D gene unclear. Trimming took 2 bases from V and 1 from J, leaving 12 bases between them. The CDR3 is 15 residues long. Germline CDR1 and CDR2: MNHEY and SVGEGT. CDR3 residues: CASSYPFGASYEQYF. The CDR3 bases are TGTGCCAGCAGTTACCCGTTCGGAGCTTCCTACGAGCAGTACTTC.

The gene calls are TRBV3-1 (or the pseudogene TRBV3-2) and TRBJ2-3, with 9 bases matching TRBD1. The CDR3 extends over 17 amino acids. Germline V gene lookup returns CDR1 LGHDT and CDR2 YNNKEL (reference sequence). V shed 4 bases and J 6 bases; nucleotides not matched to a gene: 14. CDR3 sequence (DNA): TGTGCCAGCAGCCGAGGGGCCGGGACAGGGCCTGGGGATACGCAGTATTTT. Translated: CASSRGAGTGPGDTQYF.

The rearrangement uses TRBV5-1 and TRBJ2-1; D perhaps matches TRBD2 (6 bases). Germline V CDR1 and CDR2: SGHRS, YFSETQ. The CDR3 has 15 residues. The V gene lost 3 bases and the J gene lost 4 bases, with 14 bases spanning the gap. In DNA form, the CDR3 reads TGCGCCAGCAGCTCTACGGGACTGGGATACAATGAGCAGTTCTTC. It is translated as CASSSTGLGYNEQFF.